Listed below are T cell receptor beta chains from one sample, sequenced in a study of response to subunit inactivated influenza vaccine. Using its own MiXCR run on the RT-PCR reads, TCRdb lists one record per CDR3 protein. The repertoire holds hundreds of thousands of distinct CDR3 sequences, with approximately 14% as singletons. The sample in question was PBMCs from blood, obtained around two weeks before vaccination. These receptors all stem from a man over 45 who received an inactivated influenza vaccine. CDR3s include the opening cysteine and the closing phenylalanine or tryptophan. The D gene is left open where the match is weak. Clone size appears in some rows only: once, few, many, or a class for an expanded clone.

.,many,TRBJ1-2,TRBV5-1,TGCGCCAGCAGCACCGGGACTATTGGCTACACCTTC,CASSTGTIGYTF
TRBD2,once,TRBJ2-1,TRBV7-2,TGTGCCACCAAGGGTGGCCTAGCGGTATCCAATGAGCAGTTCTTC,CATKGGLAVSNEQFF
.,many,TRBJ1-1,TRBV12-3/TRBV12-4,TGTGCCAGCAGTTATGGAGGAGAGAACACTGAAGCTTTCTTT,CASSYGGENTEAFF
.,.,TRBJ2-5,TRBV5-1,TGCGCCAGCAGCGCCACTATCGGGGAGACCCAGTACTTC,CASSATIGETQYF
.,.,TRBJ2-7,TRBV9,TGTGCCAGCAGCGTTGGGGGAGAATCCTACGAGCAGTACTTC,CASSVGGESYEQYF
TRBD1,.,TRBJ2-5,TRBV2,TGTGCCAGCAGTGAATACAGGGGGCGAGAGACCCAGTACTTC,CASSEYRGRETQYF
.,few,TRBJ2-5,TRBV4-2,TGTGCCAGCAGCCGCGGACTGCTACAAGAGACCCAGTACTTC,CASSRGLLQETQYF
TRBD1,.,TRBJ2-5,TRBV11-3,TGTGCCAGCAGCTTACGCTATGACAGGGGGCAAGAGACCCAGTACTTC,CASSLRYDRGQETQYF
TRBD2,.,TRBJ2-3,TRBV7-8,TGTGCCAGCAGCTCCTATAGCGGGAGGGCCATAGATACGCAGTGTTTT,CASSSYSGRAIDTQCF
.,many,TRBJ1-1,TRBV28,TGTGCCAGCAGTTTCCTAATCAACACTGAAGCTTTCTTT,CASSFLINTEAFF
.,.,TRBJ2-4,TRBV28,TGTGCCACCAACTATGGGCCTTCGCGGGACATTCAGTACTTC,CATNYGPSRDIQYF
.,once,TRBJ2-7,TRBV15,TGTGCCACCAGCAGTCAAGGGGGTCCCTACGAGCAGTACTTC,CATSSQGGPYEQYF
.,.,TRBJ2-7,TRBV20-1,TGCTGTGCAATGACAGTTACCTACGAGCAGTACTTC,CCAMTVTYEQYF
.,few,TRBJ1-2,TRBV3-1,TGTGCCAGCAGCCAAGGACCCAATGGCTACACCTTC,CASSQGPNGYTF
.,many,TRBJ2-3,TRBV12-3/TRBV12-4,TGTGCCAGCAGTTTTAGTAGCGGTCGCACAGATACGCAGTATTTT,CASSFSSGRTDTQYF
TRBD2,.,TRBJ2-7,TRBV7-6,TGTGCCAGCAGCCCTCTAGCGGGAGGCCCGACCTCCTACGAGCAGTACTTC,CASSPLAGGPTSYEQYF
.,many,TRBJ2-3,TRBV5-6,TGTGCCAGCAGCCCCGTAAGCCCGGGAGATACGCAGTATTTT,CASSPVSPGDTQYF
TRBD2,few,TRBJ2-7,TRBV12-3/TRBV12-4,TGTGCCAGCAGTTTCGACCAAGCGGGGCAGCAGTACTTC,CASSFDQAGQQYF
TRBD2,few,TRBJ2-1,TRBV4-3,TGCGCCAGCAGCCAGGGACTAGCGGGGGTCCTGAGCTCCTACAATGAGCAGTTCTTC,CASSQGLAGVLSSYNEQFF
TRBD2,many,TRBJ2-3,TRBV4-2,TGTGCCAGCAGCCCTCAGGGGGCTTGGACTAGCGGGAGGGTTCAGGGAGGAGATACGCAGTATTTT,CASSPQGAWTSGRVQGGDTQYF
TRBD2,.,TRBJ2-1,TRBV29-1,TGCAGCGTTGGGGGGGAGGGTAGCCGCTCCTACAATGAGCAGTTCTTC,CSVGGEGSRSYNEQFF
.,.,TRBJ1-1,TRBV6-6,TGTGCCAGCAGCCTGGAATCGAACACTGAAGCTTTCTTT,CASSLESNTEAFF
TRBD2,.,TRBJ2-7,TRBV20-1,TGCAGTGTTCCGGGACTAGCCTACGAGCAGTACTTC,CSVPGLAYEQYF
TRBD2,.,TRBJ2-1,TRBV9,TGTGCCAGCAGCGCTAGCGGGAGGGCCTACAATGAGCAGTTCTTC,CASSASGRAYNEQFF
.,few,TRBJ2-3,TRBV7-2,TGTGCCAGCGACGACAGTTTCGGGTATTTT,CASDDSFGYF
.,many,TRBJ2-1,TRBV15,TGTGCCACCAGCAGAGGAGTTAACGATGAGCAGTTCTTC,CATSRGVNDEQFF
.,many,TRBJ1-4,TRBV2,TGTGCCAGCAGAGGATTACAAGGGGAAAAACTGTTTTTT,CASRGLQGEKLFF